This entry lists 15 T cell receptor beta chains sequenced from one sample in a study of blood T cell repertoires in COVID-19. The protocol was immunoSEQ multiplex PCR, while the TCRdb copy is restricted to in-frame clones and leaves out a portion. The sample lists some 170,000 clones, about four fifths occurring once. Sequencing was performed on peripheral blood. Receptors originate from a woman in her thirties or forties with COVID-19, enrolled during active disease.

In its sample, this clone was seen once. The chain uses TRBV29-1 and TRBJ2-3; the D is unclear. Germline assignment: CDR1 SQVTM and CDR2 ANQGSEA. This CDR3 is 15 amino acids long. With 3 bases removed from V and 1 base from J, the gap between germline ends came to 14 bases. For the CDR3, the DNA is TGCAGCGTTGATTGGCGGAAAGAAGGCACAGATACGCAGTATTTT. Translation: CSVDWRKEGTDTQYF.

The rearrangement links TRBV7-9 to TRBJ1-2; D unclear. V lost 1 base and J 0 bases, leaving 12 bases between the germline ends. The germline CDR1 and CDR2 sequences are SEHNR and FQNEAQ (reference sequence). The CDR3 is 16 amino acids. CDR3 bases: TGTGCCAGCAGCTTAGAGGAGGAGTTAGCTAACTATGGCTACACCTTC. Protein: CASSLEEELANYGYTF.

This clone was seen only a few times. CDR3 protein: CASSQRETQYF. The CDR3, as DNA: TGCGCCAGCAGTCAGAGGGAGACCCAGTACTTC. The rearrangement uses TRBV23-1 and TRBJ2-5; D call uncertain. TRBV23-1 is treated as an ORF (open reading frame) with a function not yet certain. This CDR3 is 11 amino acids long. The germline V and J ends were trimmed by 3 bases and 5 bases, with 4 bases remaining between them.

The J gene is TRBJ2-5, the V gene TRBV7-9; the D gene is possibly TRBD1 (6 bases). The CDR3 is 15 residues long. Trimming removed 3 bases from V and 5 bases from J, with 16 bases in between. Per germline, CDR1 SEHNR and CDR2 FQNEAQ (reference sequence). The CDR3 sequence: CASSFGREGEETQYF. Written as DNA, the CDR3 is TGTGCCAGCAGCTTTGGAAGAGAGGGGGAGGAGACCCAGTACTTC.

V and J are TRBV6-5 and TRBJ2-1; TRBD1 matches 7 bases. Per germline, CDR1 MNHEY and CDR2 SVGAGI. V trimming: 6 bases; J trimming: 4 bases; junction bases outside the gene matches: 9. The CDR3 is made up of 15 amino acids. The CDR3 nucleotides are TGTGCCAGCAGGGCTAGGGACAGACATTACAATGAGCAGTTCTTC. This sequence encodes CASRARDRHYNEQFF.

The rearrangement joins TRBV18 to TRBJ2-7; the D gene is possibly TRBD2 (7 bases). The CDR3 has 14 residues. Germline V gene data show CDR1 as KGHSH and CDR2 as LQKENI. V was trimmed by 3 bases and J by 6 bases, leaving 15 bases between them. CDR3 in amino acids: CASSPGGALVEQYF. The CDR3 DNA reads TGTGCCAGCTCACCGGGGGGGGCCTTAGTCGAGCAGTACTTC.

This clone was seen a handful of times. The V and J genes are TRBV27 and TRBJ1-2; 8 bases map to TRBD1. With V trimmed by 7 bases and J by 7 bases, 8 bases remained unmatched. In germline, CDR1 is MNHEY, CDR2 SMNVEV (reference sequence). The CDR3 runs to 13 residues. CDR3 coding DNA: TGTGCCAGCAAGACGACAGGGGTTAGTGGCTACACCTTC. As protein: CASKTTGVSGYTF.

This CDR3 reads CASSITLIPTPPSGNTIYF. The CDR3 DNA is TGTGCCAGTAGTATCACCCTAATACCGACACCCCCCTCTGGAAACACCATATATTTT. The V and J genes are TRBV19 and TRBJ1-3; the D is unclear. The CDR3 extends over 19 amino acids. Germline V gives CDR1 LNHDA, CDR2 SQIVND (reference sequence). Trimming removed 3 bases at V and 0 bases at J, with 21 bases between. The full variable domain, rest sourced from reference TRBV19 and TRBJ1-3, is DGGITQSPKYLFRKEGQNVTLSCEQNLNHDAMYWYRQDPGQGLRLIYYSQIVNDFQKGDIAEGYSVSREKKESFPLTVTSAQKNPTAFYLCASSITLIPTPPSGNTIYFGEGSWLTVV.

V and J are TRBV11-3 and TRBJ2-5, with 11 bases identical to TRBD2. In germline, CDR1 is SGHNT, CDR2 YENEEA. The CDR3 is 16 residues long. V shed 5 bases and J 9 bases; nucleotides not matched to a gene: 14. CDR3 residues: CASSDGTSGHIGAQYF. The CDR3 DNA sequence: TGTGCCAGCAGCGATGGGACTAGCGGTCATATCGGGGCCCAGTACTTC.

The gene calls are TRBV18 and TRBJ2-3; 11 nucleotides align to TRBD2. Germline V lookup: CDR1 KGHSH, CDR2 LQKENI. The CDR3 has 19 residues. Trimming took 0 bases from V and 4 from J; bases not matched to a gene: 12. Written as DNA, the CDR3 is TGTGCCAGCTCACCACCACCTAAAACTAGCGGGAGTATGGCAGATACGCAGTATTTT. It yields the protein CASSPPPKTSGSMADTQYF.

This chain connects TRBV12-3 or TRBV12-4 to TRBJ2-7; D remains unclear. V was pared by 4 bases and J by 3 bases, with 7 bases between. This CDR3 contains 12 residues. This CDR3 reads CASSSTYYEQYV. The CDR3 DNA follows: TGTGCCAGCAGTTCTACCTACTACGAGCAGTACGTC.

This clone was seen many times. The chain is built from TRBV19 and TRBJ2-3, with 7 bases matching TRBD2. The germline V gene has CDR1 LNHDA and CDR2 SQIVND (reference sequence). V trimming: 5 bases; J trimming: 3 bases; junction bases outside the gene matches: 2. The CDR3 is 13 amino acids. The CDR3 DNA sequence: TGTGCCAGTAGTTGGGGGGGAACAGATACGCAGTATTTT. It specifies CASSWGGTDTQYF.

The rearrangement links TRBV6-1 to TRBJ1-4, with 7 bases aligning to TRBD1. CDR3 size: 16 residues. Germline V CDR1 and CDR2: MNHNS, SASEGT. J was trimmed by 2 bases and V by 3 bases; bases with no gene match: 6. CDR3 residues: CASSDQPTGTNEKLFF. In DNA form, the CDR3 reads TGTGCCAGCAGTGACCAACCGACAGGGACTAATGAAAAACTGTTTTTT.

This chain joins TRBV5-6 and TRBJ2-3, with D possibly matching TRBD2 (6 bases). The CDR3 consists of 15 residues. Trimming left V 4 bases short and J 2 bases short, with 14 bases between. CDR1 is SGHDT, CDR2 YYEEEE, per germline. The CDR3 bases are TGTGCCAGCAGCGGAGGGACCCAACCCACAGATACGCAGTATTTT. Translated, it gives CASSGGTQPTDTQYF.

This chain connects TRBV9 to TRBJ2-3; 7 bases line up with TRBD2. Losses at the gene ends were 0 bases for V and 4 bases for J; bases not matched to a gene: 8. CDR3 length: 16 amino acids. CDR1 is SGDLS, CDR2 YYNGEE, per germline. The CDR3: CASSVGWGRDPDTQYF. As DNA, the CDR3 is TGTGCCAGCAGCGTAGGGTGGGGGAGGGACCCAGATACGCAGTATTTT.